The clone carrying this T cell receptor beta chain was detected only once. Clinical histories supplied by participants themselves formed the basis of cohort assignment. Recovered status in Cohort 3 required two negative PCRs, clearance, or symptom resolution. The protocol was immunoSEQ multiplex PCR, while the TCRdb copy is restricted to in-frame clones and leaves out a portion. The table lists approximately 200,000 clones, 75% to 85% of them singletons, with 12% in the top ten. The CDR3 length is 16 residues. CDR1 and CDR2 (germline): SGHTA, FQGNSA. V shed 1 base and J shed 3 bases, with 13 bases lying between them. This record belongs to a study of blood T cell repertoires in COVID-19. Study overall: COVID-19 samples collected from the United States, Italy and Spain covered acute and convalescent phases.

This rearrangement joins TRBV7-2 to TRBJ2-1; D might be TRBD1 (6 bases). The receptor comes from a man aged 40-50 years who had recovered from COVID-19. Input material: PBMCs or T cells enriched from blood (not recorded which). The CDR3 DNA sequence: TGTGCCAGCAGCTTAGGGACCGGGACATACTACAATGAGCAGTTCTTC. This sequence encodes CASSLGTGTYYNEQFF.